This is a list of T cell receptor beta chains from one sample in a study of cytomegalovirus exposure and HLA in healthy donors. The table came from immunoSEQ multiplex PCR; TCRdb's copy has only in-frame clones and leaves some out. The sample has approximately 160,000 clones; around four fifths are singletons. The source material was PBMCs. These receptors were collected from a girl aged 2 to 10 in good health and CMV-seropositive. Each CDR3 is given with its conserved first and last residue. A D gene is named only where the DNA matches it firmly. Only some rows state a clone size, as once, few, many or a class for expanded clones.

13	.	.	TRBV30	TRBJ1-2	TGTGCCTGGAGTTCCCAGGGGACCTATGGCTACACCTTC	CAWSSQGTYGYTF
15	TRBD2	.	TRBV15	TRBJ2-3	TGTGCCACCGCCACACTAAGCGGGAGCTCACATACGCAGTATTTT	CATATLSGSSHTQYF
13	.	few	TRBV6-1	TRBJ2-2	TGTGCCAGCAGGGCGGGATGGTCCGGGGAGCTGTTTTTT	CASRAGWSGELFF
14	.	.	TRBV10-3	TRBJ2-7	TGTGCCATCAGTGTCGGGAGCGAATACTACGAGCAGTACTTC	CAISVGSEYYEQYF
13	.	few	TRBV23-1	TRBJ2-5	TGCGCCAGCAGTCGAGGGCACCAAGAGACCCAGTACTTC	CASSRGHQETQYF
15	TRBD1	.	TRBV5-6	TRBJ2-4	TGTGCCAGCAGCCTACAGGGGAACGCCAAAAACATTCAGTACTTC	CASSLQGNAKNIQYF
16	TRBD2	.	TRBV27	TRBJ2-2	TGTGCCAGCAGCGACCTAGCGGCCCTGGGGACCGGGGAGCTGTTTTTT	CASSDLAALGTGELFF
14	TRBD1	few	TRBV6-6	TRBJ1-1	TGTGCCAGCAGTTTAGGGGGCTGGGACACTGAAGCTTTCTTT	CASSLGGWDTEAFF
13	.	.	TRBV10-3	TRBJ2-4	TGTGCCATCAGTTTACAGAGGGGGAACATTCAGTACTTC	CAISLQRGNIQYF
15	.	.	TRBV4-1	TRBJ1-1	TGCGCCAGCAGCCAAGATCGGGTAATGAACACTGAAGCTTTCTTT	CASSQDRVMNTEAFF
13	TRBD2	once	TRBV30	TRBJ2-7	TGTGCCTGGAGTGCCAGTGGGGGGGACGAGCAGTACTTC	CAWSASGGDEQYF
14	.	.	TRBV2	TRBJ2-1	TGTGCCAGCAGTGCTAGGGGAAACTACAATGAGCAGTTCTTC	CASSARGNYNEQFF
14	.	.	TRBV10-2	TRBJ2-3	TGCGCCAGCACTACGGGAACTAGCACAGATACGCAGTATTTT	CASTTGTSTDTQYF
17	.	once	TRBV7-9	TRBJ1-5	TGTGCCAGCAGCTTAGGCTACACAGGAAGGGGCAATCAGCCCCAGCATTTT	CASSLGYTGRGNQPQHF
17	TRBD2	.	TRBV7-9	TRBJ2-7	TGTGCCAGCAGCTGGGGCGGCGGGAGCGCGAGCTCCTACGAGCAGTACTTC	CASSWGGGSASSYEQYF
17	TRBD2	once	TRBV15	TRBJ2-1	TGTGCCACCAGCAGAGCCCTAGCGGGAGTTATAGAGAATGAGCAGTTCTTC	CATSRALAGVIENEQFF
13	TRBD1	.	TRBV30	TRBJ1-6	TGTGCAGCAGAGACAGGGGGTAATTCACCCCTCCACTTT	CAAETGGNSPLHF
15	.	once	TRBV7-3	TRBJ2-1	TGTGCCAGCAGCTTAGGGAGCGTCTCCTACAATGAGCAGTTCTTC	CASSLGSVSYNEQFF
13	.	.	TRBV19	TRBJ1-2	TGTGCCAGCCGGCAGACAGGCAACTATGGCTACACCTTC	CASRQTGNYGYTF
17	TRBD2	.	TRBV7-9	TRBJ2-3	TGTGCCAGCAGCCCCGACCCCGGACTAGCGGACACAGATACGCAGTATTTT	CASSPDPGLADTDTQYF
15	TRBD1	.	TRBV2	TRBJ1-1	TGTGCCAGCAGTGAAGGGGGCACAGGGGGTACTGAAGCTTTCTTT	CASSEGGTGGTEAFF
15	.	.	TRBV14	TRBJ2-7	TGTGCCAGCAGCCAAGCTCGACTCCGAGGGAACGAGCAGTACTTC	CASSQARLRGNEQYF
14	TRBD2	.	TRBV19	TRBJ2-7	TGTGCCAGTACTGTAGCGGGAGGGTCCTACGAGCAGTACTTC	CASTVAGGSYEQYF
14	TRBD2	.	TRBV27	TRBJ2-3	TGTGCCAGCAGTTTCAGCGGGAGGGCCGACACGCAGTATTTT	CASSFSGRADTQYF
15	.	.	TRBV9	TRBJ2-2	TGTGCCAGCAGCTCCCGGGCAGGGGATGCCGGGGAGCTGTTTTTT	CASSSRAGDAGELFF
11	.	few	TRBV29-1	TRBJ1-1	TGCAGCGTCGGGGTAAACACTGAAGCTTTCTTT	CSVGVNTEAFF
17	.	.	TRBV10-2	TRBJ2-1	TGCGCCAGCAGTGGCCAAGGACTGTTAACCCGTTACAATGAGCAGTTCTTC	CASSGQGLLTRYNEQFF